This T cell receptor beta chain was retrieved from a study of blood T cell repertoires in COVID-19. Turning to the study itself: PBMCs, B-cell-depleted T cells, or T cells provided the cDNA or gDNA that made up the material.

This CDR3 spans 16 amino acids. Germline V gene sequence: CDR1 MNHEY, CDR2 SVGAGI. V was clipped by 0 bases and J by 0 bases; unmatched bases: 4. TCRdb's table, derived via immunoSEQ multiplex PCR, lists solely in-frame clones and lacks some. The sample holds 200,000 to 300,000 clones; approximately 89% are singletons and the top ten take around 1.5%. The sample taken for sequencing was peripheral blood. The sequence derives from an older woman who had recovered from COVID-19. This chain connects TRBV6-5 to TRBJ2-5; 7 bases agree with TRBD2. CDR3 bases: TGTGCCAGCAGTTACTCTGGGGGGGGTCACCAAGAGACCCAGTACTTC. As protein: CASSYSGGGHQETQYF.